These 16 T cell receptor beta chains were sequenced from one sample in a study of cytomegalovirus exposure and HLA in healthy donors. The PCR ran on 60 Vbeta and 13 Jbeta primers. The repertoire was sequenced with immunoSEQ multiplex PCR; TCRdb's copy has only in-frame clones and lacks some. Found here are about 190,000 clones, roughly 70% of them singletons; the top ten hold 1.8%. Input material: PBMCs. These receptors all stem from a woman between 25 and 40 years old in good health and CMV-seronegative.

The CDR3 DNA is TGCGCCAGCAGCCGGAGGACAGGGGCGTTATCAACTAATGAAAAACTGTTTTTT. Translated, it gives CASSRRTGALSTNEKLFF. This rearrangement joins TRBV4-1 to TRBJ1-4; 9 bases line up with TRBD1. The CDR3 runs 18 residues. Germline values: CDR1 MGHRA, CDR2 YSYEKL. V dropped 4 bases and J dropped 0; count of bases not matched to a gene: 9.

V and J are TRBV27 and TRBJ1-4; 7 bases are shared with TRBD1. CDR3 size: 14 residues. CDR1 MNHEY and CDR2 SMNVEV come from the germline V gene (reference sequence). J gave up 6 bases and V 3 bases, and 4 bases lay outside the gene matches. The CDR3 nucleotides are TGTGCCAGCAGTTTGGGACAGAACTATGAAAAACTGTTTTTT. Its protein is CASSLGQNYEKLFF. The complete variable domain, with remaining parts taken from reference TRBV27 and TRBJ1-4, reads EAQVTQNPRYLITVTGKKLTVTCSQNMNHEYMSWYRQDPGLGLRQIYYSMNVEVTDKGDVPEGYKVSRKEKRNFPLILESPSPNQTSLYFCASSLGQNYEKLFFGSGTQLSVL.

The V and J genes are TRBV2 and TRBJ1-5; TRBD1 might be the D (6 bases). Germline CDR1 is SNHLY and CDR2 is FYNNEI. This CDR3 has 14 residues. Deletions cut 7 bases from V and 0 bases from J, with 10 bases between. The chain's CDR3 is CASNRVNSNQPQHF. CDR3 sequence (DNA): TGTGCCAGCAACAGGGTGAATAGCAATCAGCCCCAGCATTTT. Filled out from reference TRBV2 and TRBJ1-5, the complete variable domain reads EPEVTQTPSHQVTQMGQEVILRCVPISNHLYFYWYRQILGQKVEFLVSFYNNEISEKSEIFDDQFSVERPDGSNFTLKIRSTKLEDSAMYFCASNRVNSNQPQHFGDGTRLSIL.

The chain recombines TRBV4-1 with TRBJ2-7, with D uncertain. Trimming cost V 0 bases and J 2 bases, with 11 bases left between them. The CDR3 has 15 residues. Germline V CDR1 and CDR2: MGHRA, YSYEKL. CDR3 sequence (DNA): TGCGCCAGCAGCCAAGATTATACAGAAGCCTACGAGCAGTACTTC. Encoded protein: CASSQDYTEAYEQYF.

In its sample, this clone was seen a few times. The chain recombines TRBV19 with TRBJ1-2; 10 nucleotides align to TRBD1. CDR3 length: 15 amino acids. V lost 8 bases and J lost 6; bases outside the gene matches: 12. Germline CDR1 LNHDA, CDR2 SQIVND (reference sequence). The CDR3 DNA follows: TGTGCCAGTTCATTGGGCGGGACAGGGGAGGATGGCTACACCTTC. This translates into CASSLGGTGEDGYTF.

This rearrangement joins TRBV5-4 to TRBJ1-6; possible D gene TRBD1, 6 bases. Trimming cost V 1 base and J 6 bases, with 8 bases left between them. Germline CDR1 and CDR2: SGHNT and YYREEE (reference sequence). The CDR3 covers 14 residues. The CDR3 DNA follows: TGTGCCAGCAGCTTGACAGGGTTTAATTCACCCCTCCACTTT. Translation: CASSLTGFNSPLHF. Drawing the rest from reference TRBV5-4 and TRBJ1-6, the complete variable domain is ETGVTQSPTHLIKTRGQQVTLRCSSQSGHNTVSWYQQALGQGPQFIFQYYREEENGRGNFPPRFSGLQFPNYSSELNVNALELDDSALYLCASSLTGFNSPLHFGNGTRLTVT.

V is TRBV5-6 and J is TRBJ1-2; 9 bases line up with TRBD1. The trim removed 4 bases at V and 8 bases at J, leaving 6 bases unmatched. Looked up from germline, CDR1 is SGHDT and CDR2 is YYEEEE. The CDR3 loop spans 13 amino acids. The CDR3 bases are TGTGCCAGCAGCCTGACAGGGGGTTTCGGCTACACCTTC. This gives the protein CASSLTGGFGYTF. The full variable domain, rest sourced from reference TRBV5-6 and TRBJ1-2, is DAGVTQSPTHLIKTRGQQVTLRCSPKSGHDTVSWYQQALGQGPQFIFQYYEEEERQRGNFPDRFSGHQFPNYSSELNVNALLLGDSALYLCASSLTGGFGYTFGSGTRLTVV.

The chain employs TRBV6-5 and TRBJ2-7; 8 nucleotides align to TRBD1. CDR1 is MNHEY and CDR2 is SVGAGI in the germline V gene. Losses at the gene ends were 2 bases for V and 6 bases for J; bases not matched to a gene: 3. The CDR3 spans 13 residues. For the CDR3, the DNA is TGTGCCAGCAGTTACGGACAGGGATCCGAGCAGTACTTC. Translated: CASSYGQGSEQYF.

J is TRBJ2-1 and V is TRBV30; TRBD2 is a possible D gene (5 bases). Germline CDR1 and CDR2: GTSNPN and SVGIG (reference sequence). This CDR3 has 16 residues. V was clipped by 3 bases and J by 4 bases, with 19 bases between them. In DNA, the CDR3 is TGTGCCTGGAGCGCTTGGTCATTACGGACTTACAATGAGCAGTTCTTC. Its translation: CAWSAWSLRTYNEQFF.

A single count supports this clone. The rearrangement links TRBV13 to TRBJ2-2; 8 bases match TRBD2. The CDR3 totals 16 residues. Losses at the gene ends were 2 bases for V and 6 bases for J; bases not matched to a gene: 8. In germline, CDR1 is PRHDT, CDR2 FYEKMQ (reference sequence). As DNA, the CDR3 is TGTGCCAGCAGCTTAAATTGGCGGGGGGTCTCCGGGGAGCTGTTTTTT. Amino acids: CASSLNWRGVSGELFF.

This clone was picked up a small number of times. This rearrangement joins TRBV29-1 to TRBJ1-2; D is unclear. V was shortened by 7 bases and J by 4 bases, with 10 bases between the two germline ends. Germline V lookup: CDR1 SQVTM, CDR2 ANQGSEA. The CDR3 has 11 residues. CDR3 protein: CSGKSGYGYTF. In nucleotides, the CDR3 is TGCAGCGGCAAGTCGGGCTATGGCTACACCTTC.

This clone came up once. This chain links TRBV6-1 with TRBJ1-2; 11 bases align to TRBD1. The V and J ends lost 3 bases and 2 bases, in that order; junction bases with no gene match: 2. CDR3 size: 15 residues. Germline V CDR1 and CDR2: MNHNS, SASEGT. The CDR3: CASSDRDRGNYGYTF. As DNA, the CDR3 is TGTGCCAGCAGTGACCGGGACAGGGGGAACTATGGCTACACCTTC.

The sample holds one count of this clone. The rearrangement uses TRBV5-1 and TRBJ1-2; 7 bases fit TRBD1. The germline V gene encodes CDR1 SGHRS and CDR2 YFSETQ. J was trimmed by 8 bases and V by 2 bases; bases with no gene match: 6. CDR3 length: 13 residues. The CDR3 is CASSLDRAGGYTF. The DNA for the CDR3 is TGCGCCAGCAGCTTAGACAGGGCGGGAGGCTACACCTTC. Combining the CDR3 with reference TRBV5-1 and TRBJ1-2 gives the whole variable domain KAGVTQTPRYLIKTRGQQVTLSCSPISGHRSVSWYQQTPGQGLQFLFEYFSETQRNKGNFPGRFSGRQFSNSRSEMNVSTLELGDSALYLCASSLDRAGGYTFGSGTRLTVV.

Only one count was recorded for this clone. The V call is TRBV6-5, the J call TRBJ2-1; D is ambiguous. This CDR3 comprises 14 residues. Germline CDR1 and CDR2: MNHEY and SVGAGI. V lost 2 bases and J 1 base, leaving 6 bases between the germline ends. The CDR3 DNA is TGTGCCAGCAGTTACCAAGCATCCTACAATGAGCAGTTCTTC. Translating gives CASSYQASYNEQFF.

The V and J genes are TRBV5-1 and TRBJ2-2, with TRBD2 identical over 11 bases. The J segment lost 5 bases and the V segment lost 0 bases, leaving 3 bases of the junction unmatched. Germline CDR1 and CDR2: SGHRS and YFSETQ. The CDR3 runs to 16 residues. CDR3 sequence: CASSLGASGRTGELFF. DNA of the CDR3: TGCGCCAGCAGCTTGGGGGCTAGCGGGAGGACCGGGGAGCTGTTTTTT.

Details on this clone: The junction does not match germline at one end; this may be a read error. V is TRBV7-7 and J is TRBJ2-5; 7 positions match TRBD1. This CDR3 has 15 amino acids. Germline V gene data show CDR1 as SSHAT and CDR2 as FNYEAQ (reference sequence). CDR3 DNA sequence: TGTGCTAGCAGCTCACACAGGGGTCTGGGAGAGACCCAGTACTTC. This translates into CASSSHRGLGETQYF.